One sample yielded the 31 T cell receptor beta chains listed below, sequenced in a study of blood T cell repertoires in COVID-19. Using immunoSEQ multiplex PCR, the repertoire was profiled, and TCRdb retains in-frame clones only, with some absent. Altogether over 300,000 clones are present, 80% to 90% being singletons, with the ten largest covering more than 1%. Sequenced: peripheral blood. Receptors originate from a man aged 35 to 55 with acute or convalescent COVID-19.

The rearrangement uses TRBV5-5 and TRBJ1-1, with no clear D. Trimming removed 4 bases from V and 0 bases from J, with 10 bases in between. CDR3 length equals 14 residues. Germline CDR1 reads SGHKS; CDR2 reads YYEKEE (reference sequence). The CDR3 reads CASSAGSLNTEAFF. As DNA, the CDR3 is TGTGCCAGCAGCGCTGGCAGTTTGAACACTGAAGCTTTCTTT.

The chain couples TRBV4-1 to TRBJ1-3, with TRBD1 as a possible D gene (5 bases). Germline-derived CDR1 and CDR2 are MGHRA and YSYEKL. Trimming took off 4 bases at V and 2 bases at J, with 12 bases between the two ends. This CDR3 has 15 residues. DNA of the CDR3: TGCGCCAGCAGCCCAGTGACGGGGGCTGGAAACACCATATATTTT. Translation: CASSPVTGAGNTIYF.

The CDR3 reads CASSLDRGLRSYEQYF. CDR3 sequence (DNA): TGTGCCAGCAGCTTAGACAGGGGATTGAGGTCCTACGAGCAGTACTTC. V gene TRBV5-4 combines with J gene TRBJ2-7; the match to TRBD1 covers 8 bases. CDR3 length: 16 residues. The germline CDR1 and CDR2 sequences are SGHNT and YYREEE (reference sequence). V was pared by 2 bases and J by 1 base, with 8 bases of the junction left unmatched.

In DNA, the CDR3 is TGTGCCAGCAGCTTTCGGGAGACCCAGTACTTC. This encodes CASSFRETQYF. J is TRBJ2-5 and V is TRBV5-8; D uncertain. From germline, CDR1 is SGHTS and CDR2 YDEGEE. This CDR3 region has 11 residues. V lost 2 bases and J 5 bases, leaving 4 bases between the germline ends.

The V and J genes are TRBV6-2 or TRBV6-3 and TRBJ2-2; 8 bases agree with TRBD2. V lost 6 bases and J lost 6; bases outside the gene matches: 9. The CDR3 loop spans 15 amino acids. Per the germline V gene, CDR1 is MNHEY and CDR2 is SVGEGT. The CDR3: CASSRPGLGAGELFF. CDR3 bases: TGTGCCAGCAGCCGACCGGGACTAGGGGCCGGGGAGCTGTTTTTT.

The chain has TRBV5-1 and TRBJ2-7; tentative D call: TRBD2 (7 bases). The CDR3 is 15 residues long. Trimming cost V 0 bases and J 3 bases, with 13 bases left between them. CDR1 and CDR2 from the germline V gene are SGHRS and YFSETQ. Here the CDR3 reads CASSLARGGGYEQYF. The DNA for the CDR3 is TGCGCCAGCAGCTTGGCCCGGGGAGGGGGCTACGAGCAGTACTTC.

The chain employs TRBV6-5 and TRBJ2-7, with 9 bases matching TRBD1. This CDR3 is built from 14 residues. The V and J ends lost 6 bases and 2 bases, in that order; junction bases with no gene match: 5. From germline, CDR1 is MNHEY and CDR2 SVGAGI. The CDR3: CASRVDRGPYEQYF. DNA of the CDR3: TGTGCCAGCAGAGTGGACAGGGGACCCTACGAGCAGTACTTC.

This clone is a singleton in its sample. The chain has TRBV4-2 and TRBJ2-3, with D unresolved. Germline values: CDR1 LGHNA, CDR2 YNFKEQ. This CDR3 is built from 11 residues. V was cut by 4 bases and J by 14 bases, with 13 bases left in between. The CDR3 sequence: CASSLEQQVYF. CDR3 DNA: TGTGCCAGCAGCCTTGAGCAGCAGGTGTATTTT.

This clone was observed once. The V call is TRBV9, the J call TRBJ2-1, with 9 bases fitting TRBD2. This CDR3 is built from 15 residues. Germline trimming cut 0 bases from V and 9 bases from J; bases unmatched to any gene: 7. The V gene's germline CDR1 is SGDLS and CDR2 YYNGEE. The CDR3 nucleotides are TGTGCCAGCAGCGTAGGTCCTAGCGGGACCACTGAGCAGTTCTTC. It specifies CASSVGPSGTTEQFF.

V and J are TRBV10-3 and TRBJ1-3; weak D call: TRBD1 (6 bases). Germline V gene sequence: CDR1 ENHRY, CDR2 SYGVKD. The CDR3 length is 17 residues. Trimming removed 5 bases from V and 0 bases from J, with 17 bases in between. The CDR3 spells CAISPRTAASSGNTIYF. For the CDR3, the DNA is TGTGCCATCAGTCCGAGGACAGCCGCCAGCTCTGGAAACACCATATATTTT.

The chain joins TRBV27 to TRBJ1-6; D is perhaps TRBD1 (6 bases). V was trimmed by 0 bases and J by 14 bases, leaving 20 bases between them. This CDR3 comprises 16 residues. Germline V gene data show CDR1 as MNHEY and CDR2 as SMNVEV (reference sequence). CDR3 residues: CASSLSTGLAGGALHF. CDR3 coding DNA: TGTGCCAGCAGTTTATCGACAGGACTAGCGGGAGGGGCCCTCCACTTT.

The rearrangement uses TRBV12-3 or TRBV12-4 and TRBJ2-3; 9 bases line up with TRBD1. This CDR3 spans 13 amino acids. Unmatched junction bases numbered 4, after V lost 6 bases and J lost 6 bases. The CDR3 region is CASRTGGADTQYF. For the CDR3, the DNA is TGTGCCAGCAGAACAGGGGGCGCCGATACGCAGTATTTT.

This clone was detected once. The chain uses TRBV4-1 and TRBJ2-7; the D gene is possibly TRBD1 (6 bases). The germline V and J ends were trimmed by 0 bases and 3 bases, with 9 bases remaining between them. The V gene's germline CDR1 is MGHRA and CDR2 YSYEKL. This CDR3 has 14 amino acids. CDR3 protein: CASSQEKGDYEQYF. The CDR3 nucleotides are TGCGCCAGCAGCCAAGAGAAGGGGGACTACGAGCAGTACTTC.

On this clone: Additional DNA sequences in this sample encode the identical CDR3. This sequence joins TRBV5-1 and TRBJ2-1; 10 bases agree with TRBD2. The length of the CDR3 is 16 residues. In germline, CDR1 is SGHRS, CDR2 YFSETQ. V dropped 0 bases and J dropped 1; count of bases not matched to a gene: 1. The CDR3 protein is CASSLGAGGSYNEQFF. CDR3 DNA sequence: TGCGCCAGCAGCTTGGGAGCGGGAGGGTCCTACAATGAGCAGTTCTTC. The whole variable domain, filled in from reference TRBV5-1 and TRBJ2-1, reads KAGVTQTPRYLIKTRGQQVTLSCSPISGHRSVSWYQQTPGQGLQFLFEYFSETQRNKGNFPGRFSGRQFSNSRSEMNVSTLELGDSALYLCASSLGAGGSYNEQFFGPGTRLTVL.

In this sample, this clone turned up once. The chain couples TRBV19 to TRBJ1-6; TRBD1 matches at 10 bases. The junction had 5 bases not matched to a gene; V was cut back by 6 bases and J by 9 bases. The CDR3 totals 14 residues. Germline CDR1 is LNHDA and CDR2 is SQIVND (reference sequence). The CDR3 loop is CASSGDRGISPLHF. In nucleotides, the CDR3 is TGTGCCAGTAGCGGGGACAGGGGAATTTCACCCCTCCACTTT.

The CDR3 protein is CASSTGTSISEQFF. The CDR3 bases are TGTGCCAGCAGCACCGGGACTAGCATTAGTGAGCAGTTCTTC. The rearrangement joins TRBV7-9 to TRBJ2-1, with TRBD2 identical over 9 bases. This CDR3 has 14 residues. The germline gives CDR1 SEHNR, CDR2 FQNEAQ (reference sequence). Trimming removed 5 bases from V and 9 bases from J; junction bases left unmatched: 8.

The rearrangement links TRBV10-3 to TRBJ1-4; TRBD1 matches 7 bases. V trimming: 11 bases; J trimming: 4 bases; junction bases outside the gene matches: 7. In germline, CDR1 is ENHRY, CDR2 SYGVKD. The CDR3 consists of 13 residues. In DNA, the CDR3 is TGTGCCTCAACGGGACAGCTTAATGAAAAACTGTTTTTT. This translates into CASTGQLNEKLFF.

The chain employs TRBV5-4 and TRBJ2-7; TRBD1 agrees at 7 bases. This CDR3 spans 14 amino acids. Germline V lookup: CDR1 SGHNT, CDR2 YYREEE (reference sequence). V was pared by 0 bases and J by 2 bases, with 2 bases of the junction left unmatched. CDR3 DNA: TGTGCCAGCAGCTTGGACAGGGGACCCTACGAGCAGTACTTC. It is translated as CASSLDRGPYEQYF.

This chain links TRBV27 with TRBJ2-3, with TRBD1 matching 8 bases. Germline V gene sequence: CDR1 MNHEY, CDR2 SMNVEV (reference sequence). Trimming took 3 bases from V and 2 from J; bases not matched to a gene: 10. CDR3 length: 17 residues. CDR3 DNA: TGTGCCAGCAGTTTGTTTCAGGGGGCGAGCTACACAGATACGCAGTATTTT. Translated: CASSLFQGASYTDTQYF.

The rearrangement joins TRBV7-2 to TRBJ2-7; TRBD2 matches 7 bases. V trimming: 5 bases; J trimming: 0 bases; junction bases outside the gene matches: 4. CDR3 size: 14 residues. Germline CDR1 SGHTA, CDR2 FQGNSA. The CDR3 loop reads CASSGWTSSYEQYF. The CDR3 DNA follows: TGTGCCAGCAGCGGTTGGACTAGCTCCTACGAGCAGTACTTC.

This chain connects TRBV9 to TRBJ1-2; D not certain. The CDR3 has 13 amino acids. V shed 1 base and J shed 8 bases, with 12 bases lying between them. The germline V gene encodes CDR1 SGDLS and CDR2 YYNGEE. The CDR3 sequence is CASSVTSREGYTF. The CDR3 bases are TGTGCCAGCAGCGTAACCTCGAGGGAGGGCTACACCTTC.

The chain is built from TRBV18 and TRBJ1-3; tentatively, D is TRBD1 (5 bases). Germline V gene lookup returns CDR1 KGHSH and CDR2 LQKENI. The CDR3 runs 17 residues. Trimming pared 5 bases from V and 0 bases from J, leaving 17 bases between. The CDR3 loop is CASSSTAGDFSGNTIYF. CDR3 DNA: TGTGCCAGCTCATCCACGGCGGGGGATTTCTCTGGAAACACCATATATTTT.

Note on this clone: A much larger clone differs from this one at a single base, so this may be a read error. The chain joins TRBV7-3 to TRBJ2-1; 11 nucleotides agree with TRBD2. The V gene end was trimmed by 5 bases and the J gene end by 6 bases; junction bases not matched to a gene: 6. Germline assignment: CDR1 SGHTA and CDR2 FQGTGA. The length of the CDR3 is 15 residues. CDR3 nucleotide sequence: TGTGCCAGCAGCCCTACTAGCGGGAGTGTCAATGAGCAGTTCTTC. It codes for CASSPTSGSVNEQFF.

In DNA form, the CDR3 reads TGTGCCAGCAGTTCTTGGACAGAACGTGATAGAAACACCATATATTTT. Translating it yields CASSSWTERDRNTIYF. J is TRBJ1-3 and V is TRBV28, with a tentative D call TRBD1 (6 bases). This CDR3 is built from 16 residues. Per the germline V gene, CDR1 is MDHEN and CDR2 is SYDVKM. V was shortened by 4 bases and J by 5 bases, with 18 bases between the two germline ends.

This chain joins TRBV27 and TRBJ1-2; 8 bases are a match to TRBD1. This CDR3 has 14 residues. Per the germline V gene, CDR1 is MNHEY and CDR2 is SMNVEV (reference sequence). V shed 6 bases, J shed 5 bases, and the junction held 8 bases outside the gene matches. The CDR3 loop reads CASSNGQGVYGYTF. The CDR3 nucleotides are TGTGCCAGCAGCAATGGACAGGGAGTTTATGGCTACACCTTC.

The chain carries TRBV7-2 and TRBJ2-1; the D is unclear. Germline V gene sequence: CDR1 SGHTA, CDR2 FQGNSA. The CDR3 is made up of 12 amino acids. V gave up 5 bases and J gave up 12 bases, with 14 bases separating them. This CDR3 is CASSPVLIGQFF. The CDR3 DNA reads as TGTGCCAGCAGCCCCGTTCTCATCGGGCAGTTCTTC.

This chain uses TRBV5-8 with TRBJ1-2; unclear D gene. V was trimmed by 1 base and J by 1 base, leaving 11 bases between them. The CDR3 extends over 15 amino acids. The germline gives CDR1 SGHTS, CDR2 YDEGEE. CDR3 sequence reads: CASSLFLRVNYGYTF. The CDR3 region has the DNA TGTGCCAGCAGCTTGTTTCTTCGGGTTAACTATGGCTACACCTTC.

This chain links TRBV6-5 with TRBJ2-5, with D hard to call. V lost 0 bases, J lost 7 bases, and 9 bases lay in between. This CDR3 has 13 residues. Germline V lookup: CDR1 MNHEY, CDR2 SVGAGI. CDR3 loop: CASSYSSESTQYF. CDR3 nucleotide sequence: TGTGCCAGCAGTTACTCTAGTGAATCGACCCAGTACTTC.

This chain links TRBV10-1 with TRBJ1-2, with D maybe TRBD1 (6 bases). Germline V lookup: CDR1 WNHNN, CDR2 SYGVQD (reference sequence). Trimming shortened V by 3 bases and J by 0 bases, and 8 bases separated the two germline ends. This CDR3 contains 14 residues. DNA of the CDR3: TGCGCCAGCAGTGACAGGGGTACTAACTATGGCTACACCTTC. Its protein product is CASSDRGTNYGYTF.

This sequence joins TRBV7-2 and TRBJ1-6, with 10 bases fitting TRBD1. The CDR3 is 16 amino acids. Germline values: CDR1 SGHTA, CDR2 FQGNSA. The V segment lost 5 bases and the J segment 5 bases; nucleotides outside the gene matches: 6. The CDR3, as DNA: TGTGCCAGCAGCCTACGGGGACAGGGGAATAATTCACCCCTCCACTTT. Translating gives CASSLRGQGNNSPLHF.

The chain joins TRBV18 to TRBJ1-4; D is unclear. In germline, CDR1 is KGHSH, CDR2 LQKENI. The CDR3 has 14 amino acids. The V and J ends lost 3 bases and 10 bases respectively, with 15 bases between them. In DNA, the CDR3 is TGTGCCAGCTCACCTCAGACCATGCGGGGAAAACTGTTTTTT. Its protein product is CASSPQTMRGKLFF.